The clone carrying this T cell receptor beta chain was counted between two and nine times. Antigen unknown. V was pared by 0 bases and J by 0 bases, with 12 bases between. CDR3 length equals 17 residues. The germline V gene encodes CDR1 MGHRA and CDR2 YSYEKL. A second PCR, run for roughly 7 to 12 cycles, used a sample-barcoded 5' primer plus a J-beta primer mix. The template-switch adaptor, which had 12 random nucleotides, put a tag on each cDNA molecule. A single record per CDR3 protein comes from TCRdb applying MiXCR to the 5' RACE reads. Of roughly 800,000 distinct CDR3 sequences listed, 30% to 45% are singletons. This specimen comes from a study of blood T cells in healthy people across ages. Notes on the study in general: Older individuals had lower TCR beta diversity per million T cells (the decline was roughly linear).

This sequence originates from a young man in good health. The rearrangement joins TRBV4-1 to TRBJ2-1, with a weak D call TRBD1 (5 bases). Sequenced sample: blood. CDR3 DNA sequence: TGCGCCAGCAGCCAAGAAGGGGTTGCGAGCTCCTACAATGAGCAGTTCTTC. Amino acid sequence: CASSQEGVASSYNEQFF.